The T cell receptor beta chain described here comes from a study of T cell repertoires in cytomegalovirus infection. Study-wide background: Used in the study were CMV epitopes, some recently identified and HLA-C-restricted, others well-studied and HLA-B-restricted. Study outcomes and limitations: CMV carriers having the relevant HLA were flagged by cumulative public TCR beta family frequency.

Trimming pared 4 bases from V and 0 bases from J, leaving 13 bases between. The CDR3 spans 16 residues. Germline V CDR1 and CDR2: SGHVS, FQNEAQ. This clonotype occurred many times. Its matching antigen is unknown. TCRdb independently ran MiXCR on the reads; one entry per CDR3 protein. The sample consists of 650,000 to 900,000 distinct CDR3 sequences, roughly 29% of them appearing once. This sequence was found in a human donor in good health (CMV status not recorded). Some clones in this sample may be carry-over from other donors' samples. The sample was cultured CD8+ T cells from PBMCs, taken from culture after CMV antigen stimulation. The chain carries TRBV7-8 and TRBJ2-1, with D unclear. CDR3 sequence (DNA): TGTGCCAGCAGCTCACCACCGGAGAGCTCCTACAATGAGCAGTTCTTC. Translation gives CASSSPPESSYNEQFF.